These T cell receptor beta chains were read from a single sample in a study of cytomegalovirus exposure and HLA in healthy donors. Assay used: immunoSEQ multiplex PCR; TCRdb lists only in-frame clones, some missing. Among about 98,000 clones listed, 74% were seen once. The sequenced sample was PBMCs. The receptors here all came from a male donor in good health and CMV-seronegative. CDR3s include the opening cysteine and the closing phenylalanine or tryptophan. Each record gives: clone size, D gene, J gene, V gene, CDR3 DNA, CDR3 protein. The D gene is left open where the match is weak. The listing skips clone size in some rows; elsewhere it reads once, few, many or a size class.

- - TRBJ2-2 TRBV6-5 TGTGCCAGCACTAACGCCGGGGAGCTGTTTTTT CASTNAGELFF
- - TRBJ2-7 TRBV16 TGTGCCAGCAGCCAAACGGGGAACGAGCAGTACTTC CASSQTGNEQYF
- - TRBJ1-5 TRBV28 TGTGCCAGCAGCCGACGCTACAGGGAAACTTACAATCAGCCCCAGCATTTT CASSRRYRETYNQPQHF
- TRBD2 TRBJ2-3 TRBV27 TGTGCCAGCAGTCAGCTAGCGGTTCATAGCACAGATACGCAGTATTTT CASSQLAVHSTDTQYF
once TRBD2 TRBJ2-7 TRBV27 TGTGCCAGCACCCAAGCGGGAGGTTACGAGCAGTACTTC CASTQAGGYEQYF
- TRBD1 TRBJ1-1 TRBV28 TGTGCCAGCATATACAGGGGCACTGAAGCTTTCTTT CASIYRGTEAFF
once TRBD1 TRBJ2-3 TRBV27 TGTGCCAGCAGGGGAACACAGGGGATAGCTAGCACAGATACGCAGTATTTT CASRGTQGIASTDTQYF
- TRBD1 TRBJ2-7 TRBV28 TGTGCCAGCAGGGGGACAGGGGGCTACGAGCAGTACTTC CASRGTGGYEQYF
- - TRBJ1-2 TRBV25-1 TGTGCCAGCAGCCCCGGACAGAACTATGGCTACACCTTC CASSPGQNYGYTF
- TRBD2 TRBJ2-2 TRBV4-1 TGCGCCAGCAGCCAAGGGGAGGGGCGGGAACTGGAGAACACCGGGGAGCTGTTTTTT CASSQGEGRELENTGELFF
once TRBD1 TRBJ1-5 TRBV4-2 TGTGCCAGCAGCCCCGGGGAACAGGGGATTCAGCCCCAGCATTTT CASSPGEQGIQPQHF
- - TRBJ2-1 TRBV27 TGTGCCAGCAGAGCGCAGGGGAATGAGCAGTTCTTC CASRAQGNEQFF
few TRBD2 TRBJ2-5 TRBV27 TGTGCCAGCAGTTTAGTCGGGAGGCAAGAGACCCAGTACTTC CASSLVGRQETQYF
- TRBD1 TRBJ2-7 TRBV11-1 TGTGCCAGCAGCTTACTGATGTCGGGACAGCATTTTTCCTACGAGCAGTACTTC CASSLLMSGQHFSYEQYF
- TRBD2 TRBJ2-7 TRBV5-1 TGCGCCAGCAGACTGGGACTAGCGGGAGACGAGCAGTACTTC CASRLGLAGDEQYF
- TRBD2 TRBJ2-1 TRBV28 TGTGCCAGCAGAGGGACTAGCGGGGAAAACTACAATGAGCAGTTCTTC CASRGTSGENYNEQFF
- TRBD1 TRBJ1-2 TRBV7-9 TGTGCCAGCAGCCCTAGACAGGGGAACTATGGCTACACCTTC CASSPRQGNYGYTF
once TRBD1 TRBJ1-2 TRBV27 TGTGCCAGCAGTCACAGCCTTCCCGGGACAGGGCACAATGGCTACACCTTC CASSHSLPGTGHNGYTF
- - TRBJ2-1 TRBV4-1 TGCGCCAGCAGCCATATCGGGGATGAGCAGTTCTTC CASSHIGDEQFF
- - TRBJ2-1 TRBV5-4 TGTGCCAGCAGCTTGCGGTGGCGGGACCCGAATGAGCAGTTCTTC CASSLRWRDPNEQFF
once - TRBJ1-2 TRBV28 TGTGCCAGCACCAGTACTAACTATGGCTACACCTTC CASTSTNYGYTF
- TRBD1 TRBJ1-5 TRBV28 TGTGCCAGCAGACCTCCACAGGGGGCAAGTCAGCCCCAGCATTTT CASRPPQGASQPQHF
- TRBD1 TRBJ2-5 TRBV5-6 TGTGCCAGCAGCCCTGTCTGGGACAGGGATCAAGAGACCCAGTACTTC CASSPVWDRDQETQYF
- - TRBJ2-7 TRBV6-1 TGTGCCAGCAGTGATCTACTCCTAAACGAGCAGTACTTC CASSDLLLNEQYF
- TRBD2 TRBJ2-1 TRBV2 TGTGCCAGCATGAGGGCTAGCGGGAGGGGCAATGAGCAGTTCTTC CASMRASGRGNEQFF
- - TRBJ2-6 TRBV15 TGTGCCACCAGCCCTGGGCGGGGCTCGGGCTCTGGGGCCAACGTCCTGACTTTC CATSPGRGSGSGANVLTF
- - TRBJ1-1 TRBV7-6 TGTGCCAGCAGCTGGGGGCGAGGAACTGAAGCTTTCTTT CASSWGRGTEAFF
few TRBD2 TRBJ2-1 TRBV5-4 TGTGCCAGCAGCCCCGGGACTAGCGTAACCAATGAGCAGTTCTTC CASSPGTSVTNEQFF
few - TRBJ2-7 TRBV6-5 TGTGCCAGCAGTTACAAACAGGGACCCTACGAGCAGTACTTC CASSYKQGPYEQYF
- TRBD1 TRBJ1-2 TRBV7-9 TGTGCCAGCAGCTTAGTGGGACAGGGGATCGGTAACTATGGCTACACCTTC CASSLVGQGIGNYGYTF
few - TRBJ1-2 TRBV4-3 TGCGCCAGCAGCCAACAGGACGCCGGACAGCTTCACTATGGCTACACCTTC CASSQQDAGQLHYGYTF
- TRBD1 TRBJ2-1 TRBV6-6 TGTGCCAGCAGTTACCGCGGACAGGGGGCCCACAATGAGCAGTTCTTC CASSYRGQGAHNEQFF
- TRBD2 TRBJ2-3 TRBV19 TGTGCCAGTAGTATACTAGCGGCTAGCACAGATACGCAGTATTTT CASSILAASTDTQYF
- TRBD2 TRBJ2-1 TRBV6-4 TGTGCCAGCAGTGCGGTAGCGGGAGAAGGTCGAGGGAATGAGCAGTTCTTC CASSAVAGEGRGNEQFF
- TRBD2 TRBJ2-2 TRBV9 TGTGCCAGCAGAAGGGCGGGGGACAACACCGGGGAGCTGTTTTTT CASRRAGDNTGELFF
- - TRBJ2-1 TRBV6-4 TGTGCCAGCAAGGGGAATGAGCAGTTCTTC CASKGNEQFF
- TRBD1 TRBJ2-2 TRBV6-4 TGTGCCAGCAGCTCCGGGACAGGGGCCACCGGGGAGCTGTTTTTT CASSSGTGATGELFF
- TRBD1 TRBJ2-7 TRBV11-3 TGTGCCAGCAGCCCCGGACAGGGCGAGCAGTACTTC CASSPGQGEQYF
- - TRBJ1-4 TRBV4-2 TGTGCCAGCAGTCCCAGGGGCGGTAATGATGAAAAACTGTTTTTT CASSPRGGNDEKLFF
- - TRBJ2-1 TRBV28 TGTGCCAGCAGTCTCGCCCGCGGGACTCGACCAAACAATGAGCAGTTCTTC CASSLARGTRPNNEQFF
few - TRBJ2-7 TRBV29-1 TGCAGCGCCAACCGGGAGCCCAACTACGAGCAGTACTTC CSANREPNYEQYF
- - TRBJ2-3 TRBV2 TGTGCCACCCAAGAACCACAGGGATTGGCAGATACGCAGTATTTT CATQEPQGLADTQYF
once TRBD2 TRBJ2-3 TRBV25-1 TGTGCCAGCAGTTTGAATACGCTAGCGGGGACCACAGATACGCAGTATTTT CASSLNTLAGTTDTQYF
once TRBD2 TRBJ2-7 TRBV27 TGTGCCAGCAGTTTAGCGGGACTAGCGGGAGTCACGCAGTACTTC CASSLAGLAGVTQYF
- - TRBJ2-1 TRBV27 TGTGCCAGCAGTTTCTTGAGAACAGGATATAATGAGCAGTTCTTC CASSFLRTGYNEQFF
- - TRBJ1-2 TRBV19 TGTGCCAGTAGTTCAAGGACAGTACCCCTCTATGGCTACACCTTC CASSSRTVPLYGYTF
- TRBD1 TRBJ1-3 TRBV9 TGTGCCAGCAGCGTAGGGGGACAGATACCAGGAAACACCATATATTTT CASSVGGQIPGNTIYF
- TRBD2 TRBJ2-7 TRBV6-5 TGTGCCAGCAGAGACCTAGCGGGAGTGAACGAGCAGTACTTC CASRDLAGVNEQYF